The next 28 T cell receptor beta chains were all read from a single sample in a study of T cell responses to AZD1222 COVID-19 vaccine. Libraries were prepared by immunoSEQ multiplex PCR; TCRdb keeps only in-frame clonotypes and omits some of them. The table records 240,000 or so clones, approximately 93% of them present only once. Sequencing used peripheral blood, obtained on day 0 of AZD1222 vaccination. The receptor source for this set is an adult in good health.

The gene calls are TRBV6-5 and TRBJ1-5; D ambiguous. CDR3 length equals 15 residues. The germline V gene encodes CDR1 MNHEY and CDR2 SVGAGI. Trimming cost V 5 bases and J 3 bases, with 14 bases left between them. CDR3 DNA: TGTGCCAGCAGTCTCCGACAAGCCCTCAATCAGCCCCAGCATTTT. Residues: CASSLRQALNQPQHF.

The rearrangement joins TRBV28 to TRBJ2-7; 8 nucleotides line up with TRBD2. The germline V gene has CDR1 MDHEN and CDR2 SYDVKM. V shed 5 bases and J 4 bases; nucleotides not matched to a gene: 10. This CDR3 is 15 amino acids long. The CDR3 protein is CASSLLEAGGYEQYF. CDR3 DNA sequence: TGTGCCAGCAGTCTCCTCGAGGCGGGAGGTTACGAGCAGTACTTC.

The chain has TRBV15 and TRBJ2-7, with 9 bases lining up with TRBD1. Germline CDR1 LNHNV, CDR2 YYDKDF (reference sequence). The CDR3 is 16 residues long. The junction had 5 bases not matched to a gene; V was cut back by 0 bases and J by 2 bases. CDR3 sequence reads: CATSRDRGTGTYEQYF. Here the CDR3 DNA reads TGTGCCACCAGCAGAGATAGAGGGACAGGGACCTACGAGCAGTACTTC.

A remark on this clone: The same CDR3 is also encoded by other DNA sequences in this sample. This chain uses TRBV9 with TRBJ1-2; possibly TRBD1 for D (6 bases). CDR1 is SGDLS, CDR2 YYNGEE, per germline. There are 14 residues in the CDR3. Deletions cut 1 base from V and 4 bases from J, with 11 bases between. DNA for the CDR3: TGTGCCAGCAGCGTATCCGGGGGCGGCTATGGCTACACCTTC. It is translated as CASSVSGGGYGYTF.

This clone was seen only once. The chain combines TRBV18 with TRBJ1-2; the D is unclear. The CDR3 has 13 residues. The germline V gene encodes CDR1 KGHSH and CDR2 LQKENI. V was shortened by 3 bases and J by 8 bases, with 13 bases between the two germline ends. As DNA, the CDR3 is TGTGCCAGCTCACCCAGCCGGGAAGAAGGCTACACCTTC. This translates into CASSPSREEGYTF.

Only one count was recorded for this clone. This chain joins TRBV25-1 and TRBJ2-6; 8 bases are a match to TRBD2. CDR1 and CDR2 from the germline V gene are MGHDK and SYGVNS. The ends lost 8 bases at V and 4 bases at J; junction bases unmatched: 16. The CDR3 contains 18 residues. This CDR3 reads CASQQTSGILAGANVLTF. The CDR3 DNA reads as TGTGCCAGCCAGCAAACTAGCGGAATCCTCGCCGGGGCCAACGTCCTGACTTTC. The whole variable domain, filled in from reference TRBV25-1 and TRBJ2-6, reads EADIYQTPRYLVIGTGKKITLECSQTMGHDKMYWYQQDPGMELHLIHYSYGVNSTEKGDLSSESTVSRIRTEHFPLTLESARPSHTSQYLCASQQTSGILAGANVLTFGAGSRLTVL.

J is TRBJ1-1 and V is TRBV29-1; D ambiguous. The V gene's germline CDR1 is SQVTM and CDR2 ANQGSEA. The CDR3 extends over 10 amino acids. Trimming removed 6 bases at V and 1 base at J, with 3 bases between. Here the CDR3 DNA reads TGCAGCGTCTCGAACACTGAAGCTTTCTTT. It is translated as CSVSNTEAFF.

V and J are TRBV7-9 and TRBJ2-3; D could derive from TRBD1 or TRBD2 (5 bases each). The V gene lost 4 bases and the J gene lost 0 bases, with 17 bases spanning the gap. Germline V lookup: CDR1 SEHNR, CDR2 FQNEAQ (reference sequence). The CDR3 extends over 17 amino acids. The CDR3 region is CASSSTIQGDSTDTQYF. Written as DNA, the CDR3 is TGTGCCAGCAGCTCTACAATCCAGGGAGATAGCACAGATACGCAGTATTTT.

CDR3 DNA: TGTGCCAGCAGTTTAGGGGGGGACAGGGGATTACGCGAGCAGTTCTTC. It codes for CASSLGGDRGLREQFF. The chain employs TRBV27 and TRBJ2-1; 10 nucleotides line up with TRBD1. The CDR3 has 16 residues. From germline, CDR1 is MNHEY and CDR2 SMNVEV (reference sequence). V lost 2 bases, J lost 10 bases, and 11 bases stayed unmatched.

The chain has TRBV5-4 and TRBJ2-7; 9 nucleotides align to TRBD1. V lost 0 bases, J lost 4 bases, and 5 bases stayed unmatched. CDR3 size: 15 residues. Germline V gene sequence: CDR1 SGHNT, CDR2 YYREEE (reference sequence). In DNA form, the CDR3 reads TGTGCCAGCAGCTTGGCCACCGGGACAGGGTACGAGCAGTACTTC. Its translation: CASSLATGTGYEQYF.

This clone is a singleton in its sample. CDR3 in amino acids: CASSHPPKGRNEQFF. CDR3 coding DNA: TGCGCCAGCAGCCACCCGCCGAAGGGGCGGAATGAGCAGTTCTTC. The chain recombines TRBV4-1 with TRBJ2-1, with D possibly matching TRBD1 (5 bases). This CDR3 spans 15 amino acids. Trimming cost V 3 bases and J 7 bases, with 16 bases left between them. Germline lookup yields CDR1 MGHRA and CDR2 YSYEKL.

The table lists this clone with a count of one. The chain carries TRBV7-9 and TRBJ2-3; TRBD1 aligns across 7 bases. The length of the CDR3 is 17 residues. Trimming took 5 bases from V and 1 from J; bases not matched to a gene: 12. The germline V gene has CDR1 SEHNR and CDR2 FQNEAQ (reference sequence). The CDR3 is CASSQGQATRRTDTQYF. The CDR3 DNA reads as TGTGCCAGCAGCCAAGGACAGGCCACAAGACGCACAGATACGCAGTATTTT.

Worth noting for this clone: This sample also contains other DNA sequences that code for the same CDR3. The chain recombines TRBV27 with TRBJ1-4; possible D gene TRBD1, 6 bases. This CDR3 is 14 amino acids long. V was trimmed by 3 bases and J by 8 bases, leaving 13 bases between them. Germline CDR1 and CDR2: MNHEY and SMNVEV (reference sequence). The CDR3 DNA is TGTGCCAGCAGTTTTGGGGGCGCGGGGGAAAAACTGTTTTTT. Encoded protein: CASSFGGAGEKLFF.

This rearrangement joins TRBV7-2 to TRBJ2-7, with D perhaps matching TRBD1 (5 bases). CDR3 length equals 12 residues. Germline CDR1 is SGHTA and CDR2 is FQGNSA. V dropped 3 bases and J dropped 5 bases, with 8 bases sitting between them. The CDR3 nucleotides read TGTGCCAGCAGCTTTCAGGGCGACGAGCAGTACTTC. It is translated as CASSFQGDEQYF.

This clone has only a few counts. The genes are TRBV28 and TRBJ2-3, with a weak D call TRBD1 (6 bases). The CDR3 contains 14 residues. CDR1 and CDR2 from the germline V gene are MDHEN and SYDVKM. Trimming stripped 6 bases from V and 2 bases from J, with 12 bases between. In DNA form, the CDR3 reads TGTGCCAGCAGCTTGGCAGGGGTCACAGATACGCAGTATTTT. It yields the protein CASSLAGVTDTQYF.

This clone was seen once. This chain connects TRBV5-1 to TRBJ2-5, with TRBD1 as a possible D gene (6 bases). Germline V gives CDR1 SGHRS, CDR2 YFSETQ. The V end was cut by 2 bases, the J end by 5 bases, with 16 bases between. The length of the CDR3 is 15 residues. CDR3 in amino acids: CASSFGTRGWETQYF. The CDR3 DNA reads TGCGCCAGCAGCTTCGGGACAAGGGGGTGGGAGACCCAGTACTTC.

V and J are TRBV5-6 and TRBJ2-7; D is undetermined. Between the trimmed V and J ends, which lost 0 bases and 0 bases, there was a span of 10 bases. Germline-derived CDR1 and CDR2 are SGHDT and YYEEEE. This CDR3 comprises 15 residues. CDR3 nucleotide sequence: TGTGCCAGCAGCTTGGAGCCCGCGGCCTCCTACGAGCAGTACTTC. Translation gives CASSLEPAASYEQYF.

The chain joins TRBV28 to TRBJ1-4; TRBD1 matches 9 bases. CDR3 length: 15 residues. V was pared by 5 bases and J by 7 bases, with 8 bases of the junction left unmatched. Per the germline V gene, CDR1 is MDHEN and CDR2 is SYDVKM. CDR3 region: CASSPPQGAAEKLFF. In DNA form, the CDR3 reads TGTGCCAGCAGTCCACCACAGGGGGCGGCTGAAAAACTGTTTTTT.

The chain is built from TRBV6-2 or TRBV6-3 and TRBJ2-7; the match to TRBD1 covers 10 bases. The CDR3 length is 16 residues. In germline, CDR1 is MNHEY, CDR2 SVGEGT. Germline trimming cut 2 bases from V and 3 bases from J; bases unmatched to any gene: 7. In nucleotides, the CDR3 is TGTGCCAGCAGTTACCTACGGGACAGGGGATTCTACGAGCAGTACTTC. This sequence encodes CASSYLRDRGFYEQYF.

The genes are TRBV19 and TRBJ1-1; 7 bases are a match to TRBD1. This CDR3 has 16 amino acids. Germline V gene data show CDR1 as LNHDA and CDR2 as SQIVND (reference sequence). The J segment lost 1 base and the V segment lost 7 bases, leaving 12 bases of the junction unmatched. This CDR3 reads CASNPRTGWGNTEAFF. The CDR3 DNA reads TGTGCCAGTAATCCCCGGACAGGTTGGGGGAACACTGAAGCTTTCTTT. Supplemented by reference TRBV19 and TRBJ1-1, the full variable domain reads DGGITQSPKYLFRKEGQNVTLSCEQNLNHDAMYWYRQDPGQGLRLIYYSQIVNDFQKGDIAEGYSVSREKKESFPLTVTSAQKNPTAFYLCASNPRTGWGNTEAFFGQGTRLTVV.

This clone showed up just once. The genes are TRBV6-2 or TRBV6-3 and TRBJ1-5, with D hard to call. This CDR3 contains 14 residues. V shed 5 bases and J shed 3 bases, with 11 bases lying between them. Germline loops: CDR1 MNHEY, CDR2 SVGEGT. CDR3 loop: CASSPAALNQPQHF. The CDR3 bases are TGTGCCAGCAGTCCCGCAGCCCTCAATCAGCCCCAGCATTTT.

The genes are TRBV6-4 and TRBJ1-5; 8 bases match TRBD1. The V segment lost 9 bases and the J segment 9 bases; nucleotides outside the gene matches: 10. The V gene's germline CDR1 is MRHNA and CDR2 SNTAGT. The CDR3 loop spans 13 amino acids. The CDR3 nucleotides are TGTGCCAGAATCTGGACAGGGAAGAGGCCCCAGCATTTT. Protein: CARIWTGKRPQHF.

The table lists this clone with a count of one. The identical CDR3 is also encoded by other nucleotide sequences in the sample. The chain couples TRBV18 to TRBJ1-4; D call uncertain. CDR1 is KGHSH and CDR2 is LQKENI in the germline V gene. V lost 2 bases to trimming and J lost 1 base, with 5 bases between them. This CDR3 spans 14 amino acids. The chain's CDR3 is CASSPGQTNEKLFF. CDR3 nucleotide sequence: TGTGCCAGCTCACCAGGCCAAACTAATGAAAAACTGTTTTTT.

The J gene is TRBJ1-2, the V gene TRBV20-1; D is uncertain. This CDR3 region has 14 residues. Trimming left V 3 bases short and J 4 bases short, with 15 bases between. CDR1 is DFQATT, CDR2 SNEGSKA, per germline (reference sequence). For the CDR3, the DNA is TGCAGTGCTAGTCGGCGGGCGGAGCGCTATGGCTACACCTTC. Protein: CSASRRAERYGYTF.

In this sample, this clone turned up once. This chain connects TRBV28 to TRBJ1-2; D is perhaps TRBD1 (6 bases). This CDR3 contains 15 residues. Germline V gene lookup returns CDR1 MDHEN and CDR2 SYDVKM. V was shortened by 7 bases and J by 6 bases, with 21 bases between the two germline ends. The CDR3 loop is CASTSGGGLIDGYTF. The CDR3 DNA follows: TGTGCCAGCACCTCGGGCGGGGGCCTTATTGATGGCTACACCTTC.

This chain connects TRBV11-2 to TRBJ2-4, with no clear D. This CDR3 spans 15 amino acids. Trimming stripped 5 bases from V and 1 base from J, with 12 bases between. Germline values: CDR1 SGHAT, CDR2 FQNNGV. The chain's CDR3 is CASSVRRSAKNIQYF. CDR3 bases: TGTGCCAGCAGCGTCAGACGGTCGGCCAAAAACATTCAGTACTTC.

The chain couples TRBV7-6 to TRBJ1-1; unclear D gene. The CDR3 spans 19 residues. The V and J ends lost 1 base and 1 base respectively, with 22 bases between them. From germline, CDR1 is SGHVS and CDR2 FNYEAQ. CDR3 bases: TGTGCCAGCAGCTTAGAAACCCTAAGTCCAGGCCCCCAGAACACTGAAGCTTTCTTT. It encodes CASSLETLSPGPQNTEAFF.

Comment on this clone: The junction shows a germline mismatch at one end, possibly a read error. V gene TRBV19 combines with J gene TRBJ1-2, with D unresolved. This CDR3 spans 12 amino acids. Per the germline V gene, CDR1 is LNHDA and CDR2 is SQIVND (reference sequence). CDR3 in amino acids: CASEGPLYGFVF. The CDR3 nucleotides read TGTGCCAGCGAAGGCCCCCTCTACGGCTTCGTTTTC.